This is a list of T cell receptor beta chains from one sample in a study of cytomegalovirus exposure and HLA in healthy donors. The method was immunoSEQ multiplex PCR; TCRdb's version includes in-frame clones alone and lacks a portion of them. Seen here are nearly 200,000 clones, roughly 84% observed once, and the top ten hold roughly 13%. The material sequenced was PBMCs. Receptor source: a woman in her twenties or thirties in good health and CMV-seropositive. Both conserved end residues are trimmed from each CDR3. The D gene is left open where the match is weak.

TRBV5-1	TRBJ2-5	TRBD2	ASSPGLAGGPETQY
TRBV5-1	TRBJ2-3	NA	ASSSGQSTSTDTQY
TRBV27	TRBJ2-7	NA	ASSNTGLYEQY
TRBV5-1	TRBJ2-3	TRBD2	ASRPGTSGRTDTQY
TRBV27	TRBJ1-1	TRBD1	ASSLTSTGLNTEAF
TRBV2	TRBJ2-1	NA	ASSVRASLDEQF
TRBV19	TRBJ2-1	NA	ASSIQEGYEQF
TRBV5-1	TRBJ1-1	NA	ASSWGVENTEAF
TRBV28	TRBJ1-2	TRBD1	ASSHGQEHYGYT
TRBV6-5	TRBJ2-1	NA	ASSDSYYNEQF